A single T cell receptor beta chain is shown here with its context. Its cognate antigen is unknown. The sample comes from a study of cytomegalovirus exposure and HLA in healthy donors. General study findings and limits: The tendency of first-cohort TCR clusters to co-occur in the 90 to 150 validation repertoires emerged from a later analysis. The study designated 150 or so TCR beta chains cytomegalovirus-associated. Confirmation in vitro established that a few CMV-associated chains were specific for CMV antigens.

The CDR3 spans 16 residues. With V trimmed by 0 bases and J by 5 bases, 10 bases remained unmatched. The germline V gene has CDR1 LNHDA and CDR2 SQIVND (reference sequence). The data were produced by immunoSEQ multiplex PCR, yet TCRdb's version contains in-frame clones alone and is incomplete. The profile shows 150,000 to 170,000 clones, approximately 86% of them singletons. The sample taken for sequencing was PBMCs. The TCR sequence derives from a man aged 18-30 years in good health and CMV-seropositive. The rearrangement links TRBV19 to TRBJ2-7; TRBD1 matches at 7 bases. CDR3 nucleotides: TGTGCCAGTAGTATAGACCGGGACAGCCCCGGGGACGAGCAGTACTTC. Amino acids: CASSIDRDSPGDEQYF.